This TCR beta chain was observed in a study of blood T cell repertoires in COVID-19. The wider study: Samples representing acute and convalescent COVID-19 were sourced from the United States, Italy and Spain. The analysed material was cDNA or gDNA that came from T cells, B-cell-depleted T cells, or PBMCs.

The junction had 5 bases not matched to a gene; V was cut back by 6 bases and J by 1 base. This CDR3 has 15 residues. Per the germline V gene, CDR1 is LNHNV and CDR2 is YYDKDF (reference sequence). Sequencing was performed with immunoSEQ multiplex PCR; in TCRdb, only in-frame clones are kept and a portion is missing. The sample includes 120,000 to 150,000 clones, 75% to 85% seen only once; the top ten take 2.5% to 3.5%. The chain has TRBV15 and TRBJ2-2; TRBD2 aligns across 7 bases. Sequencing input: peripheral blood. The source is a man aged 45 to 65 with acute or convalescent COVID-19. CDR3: CATRVIAGNTGELFF. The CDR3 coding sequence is TGTGCCACCAGGGTAATAGCGGGGAACACCGGGGAGCTGTTTTTT.